This T cell receptor (beta chain) was identified during a study of T cells in Graves' hyperthyroidism and ophthalmopathy. General study findings and limits: Most clonotypes that expanded in the thyroid above 0.001 also showed up in blood.

In its sample, this clonotype was seen many times. What it binds is unknown. V lost 5 bases, J lost 1 base, and 12 bases lay in between. The V gene's germline CDR1 is PRHDT and CDR2 FYEKMQ (reference sequence). CDR3 length: 14 residues. TCR beta CDR3 region amplification was performed from RNA transcripts. First-round RT-PCR of the TCR CDR3 relied on the HTBI primer set. Each CDR3 protein is one row after TCRdb ran MiXCR on the multiplex PCR reads. This table holds 90,000 to 120,000 distinct CDR3 sequences, roughly 15% found once. Each patient was aged 18 to 65 and had newly diagnosed hyperthyroidism of under 2 months' duration.

This TCR came from a woman aged 50 to 60 with Graves' hyperthyroidism. The specimen sequenced was blood. J is TRBJ2-7 and V is TRBV13, with D possibly TRBD1 on 6 matching bases. DNA of the CDR3: TGTGCCAGCAGCCTCGGACAGAATTCCTACGAGCAGTACTTC. It yields the protein CASSLGQNSYEQYF.